This TCR beta chain was sequenced for a study of shared clonotypes between healthy human individuals. Germline V gene sequence: CDR1 SGHNT, CDR2 YYREEE (reference sequence). Trimming took off 5 bases at V and 4 bases at J, with 13 bases between the two ends. The length of the CDR3 is 13 residues. The study, taken as a whole, reports: It was the non-shared clonotypes that had lower generation probabilities than clonotypes shared by all four donors. Rarefaction curves obtained for sorted subsets showed sequencing incomplete despite large depth.

For this clone: Its antigen remains unidentified.

In the original workflow: ImmunoSEQ sequences covered only the junction and lacked quality scores; filtering therefore differed. Sequenced by immunoSEQ multiplex PCR; TCRdb stores in-frame clones only, minus some. V, J and clone size derive from that table, while D and trimming were established from the DNA sequence. The table shows about 2 million clones, with approximately 95% occurring only once. Terminally differentiated effector memory CD45RA+ cells were left out of the naive CD8 fraction, which was CD45RO-negative and positively selected for CCR7. The sequence was collected from a man aged 18 to 30 in good health. Material: naive CD8+ T cells sorted from blood. This chain links TRBV5-4 with TRBJ2-7, with D tentatively TRBD1 (7 bases). DNA for the CDR3: TGTGCCAGCAGTACAGGGGCGGGATACGAGCAGTACTTC. This translates into CASSTGAGYEQYF.